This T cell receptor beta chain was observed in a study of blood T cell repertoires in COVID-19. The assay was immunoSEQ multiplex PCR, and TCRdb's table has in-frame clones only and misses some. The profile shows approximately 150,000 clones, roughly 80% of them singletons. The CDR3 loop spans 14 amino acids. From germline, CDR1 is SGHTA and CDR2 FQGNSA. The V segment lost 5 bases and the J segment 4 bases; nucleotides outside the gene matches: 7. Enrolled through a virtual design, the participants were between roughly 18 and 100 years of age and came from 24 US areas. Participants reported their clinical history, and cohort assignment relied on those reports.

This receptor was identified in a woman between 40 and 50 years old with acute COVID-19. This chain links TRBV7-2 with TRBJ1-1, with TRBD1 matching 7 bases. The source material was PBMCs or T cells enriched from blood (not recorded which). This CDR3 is CASSPYGTATEAFF. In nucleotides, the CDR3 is TGTGCCAGCAGCCCATACGGGACAGCCACTGAAGCTTTCTTT.